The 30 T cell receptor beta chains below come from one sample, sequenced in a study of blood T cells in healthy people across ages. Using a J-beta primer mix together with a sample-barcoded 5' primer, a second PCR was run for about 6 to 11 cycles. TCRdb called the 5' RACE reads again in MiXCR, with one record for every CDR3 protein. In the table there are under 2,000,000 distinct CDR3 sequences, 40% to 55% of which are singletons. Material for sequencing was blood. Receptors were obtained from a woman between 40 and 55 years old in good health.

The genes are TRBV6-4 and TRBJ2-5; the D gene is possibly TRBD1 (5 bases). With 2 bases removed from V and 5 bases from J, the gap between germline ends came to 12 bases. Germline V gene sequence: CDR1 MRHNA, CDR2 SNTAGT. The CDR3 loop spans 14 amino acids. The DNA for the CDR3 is TGTGCCAGCAGTGACCCGTGGGGCAGGGAGACCCAGTACTTC. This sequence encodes CASSDPWGRETQYF.

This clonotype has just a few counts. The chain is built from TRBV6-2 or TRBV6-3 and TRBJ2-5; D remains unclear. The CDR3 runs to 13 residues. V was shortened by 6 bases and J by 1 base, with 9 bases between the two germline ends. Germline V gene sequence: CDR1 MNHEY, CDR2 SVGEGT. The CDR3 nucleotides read TGTGCCAGCAGGGAACAAAGCCAAGAGACCCAGTACTTC. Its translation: CASREQSQETQYF.

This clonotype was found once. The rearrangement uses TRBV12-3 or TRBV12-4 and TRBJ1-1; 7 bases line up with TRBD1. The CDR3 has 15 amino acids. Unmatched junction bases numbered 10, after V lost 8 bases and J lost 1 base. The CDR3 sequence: CASGEDRPANTEAFF. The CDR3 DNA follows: TGTGCCAGCGGAGAGGACAGGCCAGCGAACACTGAAGCTTTCTTT.

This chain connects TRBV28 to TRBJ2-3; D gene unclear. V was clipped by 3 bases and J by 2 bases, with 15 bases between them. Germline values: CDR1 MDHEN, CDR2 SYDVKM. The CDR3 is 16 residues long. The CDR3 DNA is TGTGCCAGCAGTTTCTCTACTGGCCCCTTCACAGATACGCAGTATTTT. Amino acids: CASSFSTGPFTDTQYF.

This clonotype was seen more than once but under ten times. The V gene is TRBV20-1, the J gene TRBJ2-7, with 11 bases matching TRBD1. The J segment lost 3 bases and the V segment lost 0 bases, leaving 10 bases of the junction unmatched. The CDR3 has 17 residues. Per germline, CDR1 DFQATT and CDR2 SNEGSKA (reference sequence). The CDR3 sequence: CSARDLGTGGRFYEQYF. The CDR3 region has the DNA TGCAGTGCTAGAGATCTAGGGACAGGGGGTAGATTCTACGAGCAGTACTTC.

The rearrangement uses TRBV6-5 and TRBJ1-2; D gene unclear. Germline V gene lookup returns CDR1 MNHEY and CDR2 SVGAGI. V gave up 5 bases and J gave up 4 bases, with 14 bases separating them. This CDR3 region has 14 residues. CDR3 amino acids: CASSPVLRTYGYTF. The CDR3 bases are TGTGCCAGCAGTCCGGTACTCAGAACCTATGGCTACACCTTC.

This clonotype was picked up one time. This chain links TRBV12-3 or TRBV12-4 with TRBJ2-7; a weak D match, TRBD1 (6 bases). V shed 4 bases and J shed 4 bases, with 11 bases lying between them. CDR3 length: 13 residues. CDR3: CASSSGDKYEQYF. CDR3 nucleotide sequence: TGTGCCAGCAGTTCAGGGGACAAATACGAGCAGTACTTC.

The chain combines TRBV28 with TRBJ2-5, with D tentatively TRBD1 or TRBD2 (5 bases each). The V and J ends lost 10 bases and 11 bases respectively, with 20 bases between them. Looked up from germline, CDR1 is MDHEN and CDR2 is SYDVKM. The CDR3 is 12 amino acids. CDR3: CATTQRGYQQYF. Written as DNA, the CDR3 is TGTGCCACCACCCAGAGGGGATACCAGCAGTACTTC.

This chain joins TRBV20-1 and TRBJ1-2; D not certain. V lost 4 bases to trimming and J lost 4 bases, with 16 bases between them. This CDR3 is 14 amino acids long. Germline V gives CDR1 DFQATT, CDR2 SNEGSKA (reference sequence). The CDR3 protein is CSAIMAGLGYGYTF. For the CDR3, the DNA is TGCAGTGCTATAATGGCAGGTTTGGGCTATGGCTACACCTTC.

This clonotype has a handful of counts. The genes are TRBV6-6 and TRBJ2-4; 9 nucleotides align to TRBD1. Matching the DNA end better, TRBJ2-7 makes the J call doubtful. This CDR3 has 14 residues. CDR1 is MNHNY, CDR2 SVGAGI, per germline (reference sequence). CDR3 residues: CASSSGTGHGEQYF. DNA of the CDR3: TGTGCCAGCAGCTCCGGGACAGGGCATGGCGAGCAGTACTTC.

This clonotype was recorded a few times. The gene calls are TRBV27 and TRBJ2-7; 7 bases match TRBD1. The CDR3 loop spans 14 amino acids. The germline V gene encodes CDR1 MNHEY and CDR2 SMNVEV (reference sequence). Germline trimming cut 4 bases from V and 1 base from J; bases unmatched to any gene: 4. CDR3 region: CASSSPGQSYEQYF. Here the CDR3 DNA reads TGTGCCAGCAGTTCCCCGGGACAGTCCTACGAGCAGTACTTC.

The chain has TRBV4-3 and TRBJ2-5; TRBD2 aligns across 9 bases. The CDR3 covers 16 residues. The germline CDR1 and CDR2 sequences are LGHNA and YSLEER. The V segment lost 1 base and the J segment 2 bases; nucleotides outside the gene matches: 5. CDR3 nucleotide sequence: TGCGCCAGCAGCCAAGCGGCTAGCGGGGTACAAGAGACCCAGTACTTC. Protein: CASSQAASGVQETQYF.

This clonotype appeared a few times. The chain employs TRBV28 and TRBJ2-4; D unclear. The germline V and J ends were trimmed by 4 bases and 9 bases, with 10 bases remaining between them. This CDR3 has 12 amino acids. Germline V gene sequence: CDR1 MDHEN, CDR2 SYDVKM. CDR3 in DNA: TGTGCCAGCAGTTCCCTATTGGGCATTCAGTACTTC. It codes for CASSSLLGIQYF.

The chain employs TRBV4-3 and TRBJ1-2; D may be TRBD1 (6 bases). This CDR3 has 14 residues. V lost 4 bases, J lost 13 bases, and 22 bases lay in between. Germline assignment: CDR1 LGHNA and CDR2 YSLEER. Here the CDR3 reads CASSPRGAGVESTF. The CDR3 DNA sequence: TGCGCCAGCAGCCCCCGGGGGGCAGGGGTCGAAAGCACCTTC.

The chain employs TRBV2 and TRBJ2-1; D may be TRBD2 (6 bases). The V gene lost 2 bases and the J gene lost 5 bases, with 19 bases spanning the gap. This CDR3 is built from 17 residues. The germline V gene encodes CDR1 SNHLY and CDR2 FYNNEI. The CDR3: CASSESRRGRWDNEQFF. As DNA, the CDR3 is TGTGCCAGCAGTGAAAGCCGGAGGGGAAGGTGGGACAATGAGCAGTTCTTC.

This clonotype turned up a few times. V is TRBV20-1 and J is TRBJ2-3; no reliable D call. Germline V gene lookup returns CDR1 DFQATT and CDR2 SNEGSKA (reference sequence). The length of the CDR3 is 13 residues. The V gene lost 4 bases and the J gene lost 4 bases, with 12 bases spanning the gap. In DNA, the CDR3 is TGCAGTGCTACCCGCTTGAGTGCAGATACGCAGTATTTT. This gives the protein CSATRLSADTQYF.

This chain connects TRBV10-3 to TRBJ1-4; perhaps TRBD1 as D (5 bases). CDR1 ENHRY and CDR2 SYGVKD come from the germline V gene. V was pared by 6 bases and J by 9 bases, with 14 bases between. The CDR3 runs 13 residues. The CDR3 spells CAISEGLEQKLFF. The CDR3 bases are TGTGCCATCAGCGAGGGACTTGAACAAAAACTGTTTTTT.

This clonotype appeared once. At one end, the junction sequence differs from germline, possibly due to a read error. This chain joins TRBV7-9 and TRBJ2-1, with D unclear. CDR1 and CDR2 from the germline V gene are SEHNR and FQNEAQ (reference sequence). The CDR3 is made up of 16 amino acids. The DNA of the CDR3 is TGCGCCAGCAGCGCCAGATCAGTGGGGTCCTACAATGAGCAGTTCTTC. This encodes CASSARSVGSYNEQFF.

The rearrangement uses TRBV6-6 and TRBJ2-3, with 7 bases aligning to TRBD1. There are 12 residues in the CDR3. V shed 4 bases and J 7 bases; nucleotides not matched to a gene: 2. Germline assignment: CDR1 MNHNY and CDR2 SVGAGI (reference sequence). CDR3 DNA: TGTGCCAGCAGTTGGGACAGCAATACGCAGTATTTT. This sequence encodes CASSWDSNTQYF.

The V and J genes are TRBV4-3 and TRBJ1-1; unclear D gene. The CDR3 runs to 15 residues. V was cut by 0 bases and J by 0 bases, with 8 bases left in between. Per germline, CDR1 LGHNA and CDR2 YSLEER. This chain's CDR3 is CASSQDWGMNTEAFF. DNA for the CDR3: TGCGCCAGCAGCCAAGATTGGGGAATGAACACTGAAGCTTTCTTT.

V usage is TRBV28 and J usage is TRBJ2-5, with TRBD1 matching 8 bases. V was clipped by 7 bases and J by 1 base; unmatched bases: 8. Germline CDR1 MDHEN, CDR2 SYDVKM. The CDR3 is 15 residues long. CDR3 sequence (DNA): TGTGCCAGCACTATTCTTACAGGGGGCCAAGAGACCCAGTACTTC. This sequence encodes CASTILTGGQETQYF.

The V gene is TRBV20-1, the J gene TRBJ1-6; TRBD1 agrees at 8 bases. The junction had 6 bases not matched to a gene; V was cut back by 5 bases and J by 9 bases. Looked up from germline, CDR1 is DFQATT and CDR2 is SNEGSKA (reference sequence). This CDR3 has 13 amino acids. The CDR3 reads CSAFGQGGSPLHF. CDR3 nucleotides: TGCAGTGCTTTTGGACAGGGAGGTTCACCCCTCCACTTT.

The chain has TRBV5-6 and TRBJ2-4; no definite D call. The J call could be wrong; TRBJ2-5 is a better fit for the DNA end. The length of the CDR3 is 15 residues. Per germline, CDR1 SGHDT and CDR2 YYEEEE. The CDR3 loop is CASSRSGVKQETQYF. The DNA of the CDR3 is TGTGCCAGCAGCCGGAGTGGGGTAAAACAAGAGACCCAGTACTTC.

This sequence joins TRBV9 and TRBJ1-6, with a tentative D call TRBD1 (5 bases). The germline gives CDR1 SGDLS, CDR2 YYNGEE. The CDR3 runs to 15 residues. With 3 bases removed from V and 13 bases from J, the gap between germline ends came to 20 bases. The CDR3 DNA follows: TGTGCCAGCAGCGAGGGGCAATCGACTATAGCCCCCCTCCACTTT. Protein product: CASSEGQSTIAPLHF.

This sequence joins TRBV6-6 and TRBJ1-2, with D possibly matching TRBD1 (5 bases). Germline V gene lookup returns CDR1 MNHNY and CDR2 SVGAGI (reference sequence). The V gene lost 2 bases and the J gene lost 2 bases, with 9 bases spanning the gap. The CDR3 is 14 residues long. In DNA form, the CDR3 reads TGTGCCAGCAGTTACGCGAAGGGGAACTATGGCTACACCTTC. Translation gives CASSYAKGNYGYTF.

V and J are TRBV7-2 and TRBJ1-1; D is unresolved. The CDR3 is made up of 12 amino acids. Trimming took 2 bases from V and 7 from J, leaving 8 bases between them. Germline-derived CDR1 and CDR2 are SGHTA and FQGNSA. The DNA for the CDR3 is TGTGCCAGCAGCTTAACCCAGGATGAAGCTTTCTTT. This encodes CASSLTQDEAFF.

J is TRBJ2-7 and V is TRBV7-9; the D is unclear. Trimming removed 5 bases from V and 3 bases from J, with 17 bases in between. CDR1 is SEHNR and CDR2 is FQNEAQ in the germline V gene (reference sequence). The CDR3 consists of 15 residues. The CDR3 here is CASSPPGHFDYEQYF. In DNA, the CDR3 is TGTGCCAGCAGCCCCCCGGGCCACTTCGACTACGAGCAGTACTTC.

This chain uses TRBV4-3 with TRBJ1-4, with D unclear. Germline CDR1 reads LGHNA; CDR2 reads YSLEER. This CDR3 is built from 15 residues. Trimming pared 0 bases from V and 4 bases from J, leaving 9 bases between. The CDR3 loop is CASSQEVQINEKLFF. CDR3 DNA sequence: TGCGCCAGCAGCCAAGAGGTACAGATTAATGAAAAACTGTTTTTT.

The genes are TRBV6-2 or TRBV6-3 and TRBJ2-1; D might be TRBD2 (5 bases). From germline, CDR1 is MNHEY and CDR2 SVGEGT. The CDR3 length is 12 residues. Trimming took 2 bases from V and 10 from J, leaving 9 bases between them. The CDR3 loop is CASSYMAGEQFF. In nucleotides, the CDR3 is TGTGCCAGCAGTTACATGGCGGGCGAGCAGTTCTTC.

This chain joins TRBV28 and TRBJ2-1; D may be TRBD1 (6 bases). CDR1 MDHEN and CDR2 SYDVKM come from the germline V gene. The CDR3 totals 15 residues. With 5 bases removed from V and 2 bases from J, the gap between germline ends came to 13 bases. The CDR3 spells CASSAWTDAYNEQFF. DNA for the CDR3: TGTGCCAGCAGTGCCTGGACAGACGCCTACAATGAGCAGTTCTTC.